One and the same sample provided the 5 T cell receptor beta chains below, sequenced in a study of cytomegalovirus exposure and HLA in healthy donors. In the PCR, 60 Vbeta and 13 Jbeta primers were used. Method: immunoSEQ multiplex PCR; TCRdb's copy keeps in-frame clones and lacks some. The table shows 140,000 to 150,000 clones, with less than 10% occurring only once. The specimen was PBMCs. The receptors were gathered from a male donor in good health and CMV-seronegative.

V and J are TRBV6-6 and TRBJ2-3; 8 bases are a match to TRBD1. The CDR3 consists of 15 residues. Trimming cost V 4 bases and J 0 bases; bases outside gene matches: 3. Germline CDR1 reads MNHNY; CDR2 reads SVGAGI (reference sequence). The CDR3 region has the DNA TGTGCCAGCAGTTCTAGACAGGGGAGCACAGATACGCAGTATTTT. Its translation is CASSSRQGSTDTQYF.

This clone occurred a few times. The chain carries TRBV5-4 and TRBJ2-5, with 16 bases identical to TRBD2. V gave up 0 bases and J gave up 9 bases; unmatched junction bases: 2. Germline-derived CDR1 and CDR2 are SGHNT and YYREEE (reference sequence). The CDR3 spans 15 residues. The CDR3 nucleotides read TGTGCCAGCAGCTTGGCGGGGACTAGCGGGGGGGCCCAGTACTTC. Translated, it gives CASSLAGTSGGAQYF.

The rearrangement joins TRBV5-1 to TRBJ2-5, with 9 bases identical to TRBD1. Germline CDR1 reads SGHRS; CDR2 reads YFSETQ. CDR3 length equals 16 residues. V lost 4 bases to trimming and J lost 1 base; unmatched junction nucleotides: 8. The CDR3 DNA reads TGCGCCAGCAGCCGGACGGACAGGGGACTCCAAGAGACCCAGTACTTC. This gives the protein CASSRTDRGLQETQYF.

As for this clone: Mismatch with germline at one junction end may stem from a read error. V usage is TRBV5-1 and J usage is TRBJ2-3; possibly TRBD2 for D (5 bases). CDR1 and CDR2 from the germline V gene are SGHRS and YFSETQ. CDR3 length equals 13 residues. The CDR3, as DNA: TGCGCCAACAGCGGCAGAAAGACAGATACGCAGTATTTT. It is translated as CANSGRKTDTQYF.

This clone came up a few times. The rearrangement links TRBV7-3 to TRBJ2-2, with TRBD1 matching over 9 bases. Trimming cost V 9 bases and J 7 bases; bases outside gene matches: 6. CDR1 and CDR2 (germline): SGHTA, FQGTGA. CDR3 length equals 13 residues. The CDR3 bases are TGTGCCAGTGGGGGACAGGGAATCGGGGAGCTGTTTTTT. It is translated as CASGGQGIGELFF.